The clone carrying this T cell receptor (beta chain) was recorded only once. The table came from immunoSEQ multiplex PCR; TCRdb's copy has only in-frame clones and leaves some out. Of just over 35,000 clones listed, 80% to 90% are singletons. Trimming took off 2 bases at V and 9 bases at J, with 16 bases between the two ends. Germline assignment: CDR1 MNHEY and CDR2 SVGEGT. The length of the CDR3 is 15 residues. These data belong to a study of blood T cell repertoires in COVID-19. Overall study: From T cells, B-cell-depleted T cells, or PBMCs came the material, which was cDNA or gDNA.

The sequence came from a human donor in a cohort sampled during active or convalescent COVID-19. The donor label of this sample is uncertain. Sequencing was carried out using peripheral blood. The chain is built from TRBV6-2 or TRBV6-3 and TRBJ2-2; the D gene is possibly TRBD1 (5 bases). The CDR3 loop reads CASSYGAGRSRELFF. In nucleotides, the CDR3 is TGTGCCAGCAGTTACGGGGCAGGAAGGTCCCGGGAGCTGTTTTTT.